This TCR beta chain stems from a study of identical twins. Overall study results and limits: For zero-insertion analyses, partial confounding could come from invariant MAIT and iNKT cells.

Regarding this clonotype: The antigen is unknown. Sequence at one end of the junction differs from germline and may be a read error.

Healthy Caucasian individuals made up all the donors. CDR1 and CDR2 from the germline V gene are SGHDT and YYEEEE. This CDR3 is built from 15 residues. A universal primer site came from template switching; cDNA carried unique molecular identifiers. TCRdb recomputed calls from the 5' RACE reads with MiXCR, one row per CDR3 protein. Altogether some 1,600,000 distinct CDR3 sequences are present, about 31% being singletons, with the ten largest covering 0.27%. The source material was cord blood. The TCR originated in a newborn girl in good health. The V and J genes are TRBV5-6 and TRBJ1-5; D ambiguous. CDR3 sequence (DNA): TGTGCCAGCAGCTTTGGCAGTCTTAGCAATCTGCCCCAGCATTTT. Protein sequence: CASSFGSLSNLPQHF.